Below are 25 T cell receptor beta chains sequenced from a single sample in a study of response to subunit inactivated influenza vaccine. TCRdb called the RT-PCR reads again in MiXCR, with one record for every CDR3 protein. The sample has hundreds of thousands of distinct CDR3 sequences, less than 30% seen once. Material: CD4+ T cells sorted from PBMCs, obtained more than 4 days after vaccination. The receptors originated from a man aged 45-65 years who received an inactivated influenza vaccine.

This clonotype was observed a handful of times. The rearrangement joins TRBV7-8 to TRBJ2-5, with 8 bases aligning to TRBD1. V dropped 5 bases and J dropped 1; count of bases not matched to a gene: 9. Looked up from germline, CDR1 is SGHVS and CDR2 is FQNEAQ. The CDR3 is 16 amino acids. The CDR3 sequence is CASSPRQGWGQETQYF. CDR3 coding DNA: TGTGCCAGCAGCCCTCGACAGGGGTGGGGCCAAGAGACCCAGTACTTC.

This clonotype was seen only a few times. The CDR3: CASSRRAGGSDTQYF. CDR3 coding DNA: TGTGCCAGCAGCCGGAGGGCGGGGGGATCAGATACGCAGTATTTT. This chain joins TRBV4-2 and TRBJ2-3, with TRBD2 matching 8 bases. The V gene's germline CDR1 is LGHNA and CDR2 YNFKEQ. The CDR3 has 15 residues. V was clipped by 4 bases and J by 4 bases; unmatched bases: 7.

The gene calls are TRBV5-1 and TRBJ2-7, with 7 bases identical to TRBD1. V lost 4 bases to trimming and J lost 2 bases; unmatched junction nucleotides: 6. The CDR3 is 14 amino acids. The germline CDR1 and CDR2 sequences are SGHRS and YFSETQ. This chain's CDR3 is CASSRGQQTYEQYF. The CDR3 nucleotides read TGCGCCAGCAGCAGGGGACAGCAAACCTACGAGCAGTACTTC.

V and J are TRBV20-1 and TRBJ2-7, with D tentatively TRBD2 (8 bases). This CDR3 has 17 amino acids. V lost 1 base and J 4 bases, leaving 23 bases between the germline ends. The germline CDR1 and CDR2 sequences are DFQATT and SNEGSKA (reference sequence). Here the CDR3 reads CSARGDVGRGRGYEQYF. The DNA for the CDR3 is TGCAGTGCTAGAGGGGATGTCGGGAGGGGGCGCGGGTACGAGCAGTACTTC.

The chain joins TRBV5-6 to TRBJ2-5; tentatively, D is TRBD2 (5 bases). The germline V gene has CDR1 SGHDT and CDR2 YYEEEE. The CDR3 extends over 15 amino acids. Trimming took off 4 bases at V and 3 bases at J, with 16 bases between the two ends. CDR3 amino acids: CASSLDRGWEETQYF. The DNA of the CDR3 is TGTGCCAGCAGCCTGGACCGGGGATGGGAAGAGACCCAGTACTTC.

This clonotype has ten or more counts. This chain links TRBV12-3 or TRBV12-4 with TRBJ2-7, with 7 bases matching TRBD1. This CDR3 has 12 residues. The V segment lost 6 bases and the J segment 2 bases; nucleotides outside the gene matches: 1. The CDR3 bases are TGTGCCAGCAGGGGGACAGCCTACGAGCAGTACTTC. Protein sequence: CASRGTAYEQYF.

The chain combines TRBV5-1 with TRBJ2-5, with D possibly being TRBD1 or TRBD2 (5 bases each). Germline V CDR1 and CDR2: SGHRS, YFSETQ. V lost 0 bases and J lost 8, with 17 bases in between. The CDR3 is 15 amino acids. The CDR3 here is CASSLEGTYPQTQYF. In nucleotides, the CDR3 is TGCGCCAGCAGCTTGGAAGGGACCTACCCTCAAACCCAGTACTTC.

The CDR3: CSARDLRNSYEQYF. In DNA, the CDR3 is TGCAGTGCTAGAGATCTCCGGAACTCCTACGAGCAGTACTTC. This chain uses TRBV20-1 with TRBJ2-7; D call uncertain. The CDR3 totals 14 residues. V lost 0 bases and J lost 0, with 9 bases in between. The germline V gene encodes CDR1 DFQATT and CDR2 SNEGSKA (reference sequence).

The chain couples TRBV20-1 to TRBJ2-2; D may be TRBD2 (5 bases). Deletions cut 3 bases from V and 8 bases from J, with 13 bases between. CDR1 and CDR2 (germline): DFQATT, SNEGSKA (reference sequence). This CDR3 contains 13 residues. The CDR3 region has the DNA TGCAGTGCTAGCTCGACTGGGAGAGGGGAGCTGTTTTTT. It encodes CSASSTGRGELFF.

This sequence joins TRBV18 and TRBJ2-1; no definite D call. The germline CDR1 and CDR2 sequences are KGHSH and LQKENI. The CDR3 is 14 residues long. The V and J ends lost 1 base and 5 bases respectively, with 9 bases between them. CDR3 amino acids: CASSPLVKDNEQFF. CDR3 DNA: TGTGCCAGCTCACCACTCGTAAAGGACAATGAGCAGTTCTTC. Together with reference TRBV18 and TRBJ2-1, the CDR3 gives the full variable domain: NAGVMQNPRHLVRRRGQEARLRCSPMKGHSHVYWYRQLPEEGLKFMVYLQKENIIDESGMPKERFSAEFPKEGPSILRIQQVVRGDSAAYFCASSPLVKDNEQFFGPGTRLTVL.

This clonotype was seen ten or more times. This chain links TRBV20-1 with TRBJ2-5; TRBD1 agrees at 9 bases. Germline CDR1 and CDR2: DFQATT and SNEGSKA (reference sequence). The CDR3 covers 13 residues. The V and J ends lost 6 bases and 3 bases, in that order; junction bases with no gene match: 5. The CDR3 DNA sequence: TGCAGTGCCGTTGGGACAGGGAAAGAGACCCAGTACTTC. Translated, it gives CSAVGTGKETQYF.

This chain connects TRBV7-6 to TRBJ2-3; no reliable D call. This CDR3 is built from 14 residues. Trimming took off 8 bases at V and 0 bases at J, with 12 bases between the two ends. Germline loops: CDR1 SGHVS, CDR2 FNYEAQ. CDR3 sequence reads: CASQPGSSTDTQYF. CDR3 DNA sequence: TGTGCCAGCCAGCCTGGATCTAGCACAGATACGCAGTATTTT.

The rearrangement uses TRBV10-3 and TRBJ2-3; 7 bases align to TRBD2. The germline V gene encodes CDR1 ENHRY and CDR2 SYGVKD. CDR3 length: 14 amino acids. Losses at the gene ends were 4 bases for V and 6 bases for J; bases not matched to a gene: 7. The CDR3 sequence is CAISAAGVGDTQYF. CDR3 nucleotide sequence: TGTGCCATCAGTGCGGCGGGGGTGGGTGATACGCAGTATTTT.

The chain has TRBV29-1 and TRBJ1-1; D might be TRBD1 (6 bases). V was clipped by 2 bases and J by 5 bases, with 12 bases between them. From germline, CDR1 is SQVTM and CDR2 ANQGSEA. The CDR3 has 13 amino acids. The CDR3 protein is CSVELGALTEAFF. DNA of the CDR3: TGCAGCGTTGAATTGGGGGCGCTTACTGAAGCTTTCTTT.

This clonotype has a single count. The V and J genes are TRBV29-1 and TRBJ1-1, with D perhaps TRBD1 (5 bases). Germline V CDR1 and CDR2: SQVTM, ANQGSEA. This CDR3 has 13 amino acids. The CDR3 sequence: CRDPTVMNTEAFF. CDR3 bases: TGCAGGGACCCGACAGTGATGAACACTGAAGCTTTCTTT.

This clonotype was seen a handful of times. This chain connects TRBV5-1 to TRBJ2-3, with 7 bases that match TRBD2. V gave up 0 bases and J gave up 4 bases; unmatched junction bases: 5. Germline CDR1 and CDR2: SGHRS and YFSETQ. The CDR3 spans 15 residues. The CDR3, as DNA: TGCGCCAGCAGCTTGGCGCGGGAGCTTTCAGATACGCAGTATTTT. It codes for CASSLARELSDTQYF.

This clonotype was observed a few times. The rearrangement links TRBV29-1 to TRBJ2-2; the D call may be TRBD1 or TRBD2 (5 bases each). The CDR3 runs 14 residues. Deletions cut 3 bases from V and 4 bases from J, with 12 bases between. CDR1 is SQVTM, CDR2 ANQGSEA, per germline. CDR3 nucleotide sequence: TGCAGCGTTGATGGTCAGGGAGCCACCGGGGAGCTGTTTTTT. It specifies CSVDGQGATGELFF.

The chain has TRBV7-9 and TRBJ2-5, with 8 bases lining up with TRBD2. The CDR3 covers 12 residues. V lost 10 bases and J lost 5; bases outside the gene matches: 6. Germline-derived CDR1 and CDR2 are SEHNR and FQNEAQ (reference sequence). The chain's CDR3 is CATEREPETQYF. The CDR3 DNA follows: TGTGCCACGGAGCGGGAGCCGGAGACCCAGTACTTC.

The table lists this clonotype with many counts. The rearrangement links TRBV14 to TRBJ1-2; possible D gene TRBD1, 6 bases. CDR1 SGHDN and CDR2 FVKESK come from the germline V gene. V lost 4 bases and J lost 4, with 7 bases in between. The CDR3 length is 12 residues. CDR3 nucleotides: TGTGCCAGCAGCCGGACAGCCTATGGCTACACCTTC. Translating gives CASSRTAYGYTF.

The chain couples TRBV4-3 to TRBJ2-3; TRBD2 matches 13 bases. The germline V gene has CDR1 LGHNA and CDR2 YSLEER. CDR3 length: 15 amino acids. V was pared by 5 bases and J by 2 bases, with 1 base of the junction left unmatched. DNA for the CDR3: TGCGCCAGCAGCGGGACTAGCGGGAACACAGATACGCAGTATTTT. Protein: CASSGTSGNTDTQYF.

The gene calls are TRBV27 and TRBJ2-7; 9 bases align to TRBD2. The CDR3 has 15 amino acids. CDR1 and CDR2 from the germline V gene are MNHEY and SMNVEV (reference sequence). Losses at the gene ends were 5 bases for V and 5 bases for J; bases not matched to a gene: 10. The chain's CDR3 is CASSPRPGTSNEQYF. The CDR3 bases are TGTGCCAGCAGTCCCAGGCCCGGGACTAGCAACGAGCAGTACTTC.

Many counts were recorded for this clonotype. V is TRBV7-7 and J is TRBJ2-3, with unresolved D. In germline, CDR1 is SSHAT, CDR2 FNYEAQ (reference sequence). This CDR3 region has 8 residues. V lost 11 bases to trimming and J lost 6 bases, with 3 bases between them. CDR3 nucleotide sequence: TGTGCCGTGGATACGCAGTATTTT. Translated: CAVDTQYF.

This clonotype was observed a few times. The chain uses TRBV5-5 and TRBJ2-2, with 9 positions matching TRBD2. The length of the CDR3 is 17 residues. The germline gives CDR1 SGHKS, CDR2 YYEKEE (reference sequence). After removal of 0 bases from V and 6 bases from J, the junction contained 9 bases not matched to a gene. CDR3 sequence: CASSLAGVAGVPGELFF. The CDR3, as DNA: TGTGCCAGCAGCTTGGCCGGAGTAGCGGGAGTTCCCGGGGAGCTGTTTTTT.

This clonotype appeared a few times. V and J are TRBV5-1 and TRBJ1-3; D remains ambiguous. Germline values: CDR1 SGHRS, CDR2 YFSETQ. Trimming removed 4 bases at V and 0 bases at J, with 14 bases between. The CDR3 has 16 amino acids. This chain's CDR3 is CASSPSGPTSGNTIYF. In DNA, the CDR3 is TGCGCCAGCAGCCCAAGCGGACCGACCTCTGGAAACACCATATATTTT.

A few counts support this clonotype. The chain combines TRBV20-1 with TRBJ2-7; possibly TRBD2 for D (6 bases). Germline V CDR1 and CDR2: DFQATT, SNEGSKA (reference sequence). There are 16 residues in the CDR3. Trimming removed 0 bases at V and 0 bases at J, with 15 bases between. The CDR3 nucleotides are TGCAGTGCTAGAGATTTGCGGCGCGGGAACTCCTACGAGCAGTACTTC. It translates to CSARDLRRGNSYEQYF.